Listed here are 13 T cell receptor beta chains from one sample, sequenced in a study of technical replicates of blood from four donors. Method: immunoSEQ multiplex PCR; TCRdb's copy keeps in-frame clones and lacks some. The repertoire holds over 50,000 clones, 80% to 95% seen once, with less than 4.5% in the top ten. Sequenced material: PBMCs. All receptors come from a human donor in good health. Some clones in this sample may be carry-over from other donors' samples.

V gene TRBV16 combines with J gene TRBJ2-6; D is uncertain. This CDR3 is 16 amino acids long. The V and J ends lost 1 base and 1 base respectively, with 8 bases between them. CDR1 is KGHSY and CDR2 is FQNENV in the germline V gene. This CDR3 is CASSQFVSSGANVLTF. DNA for the CDR3: TGTGCCAGCAGCCAATTTGTCAGTTCTGGGGCCAACGTCCTGACTTTC.

This sequence joins TRBV6-5 and TRBJ2-7; 7 bases fit TRBD1. The CDR3 runs to 15 residues. The V gene's germline CDR1 is MNHEY and CDR2 SVGAGI. Unmatched junction bases numbered 12, after V lost 5 bases and J lost 5 bases. The CDR3 DNA is TGTGCCAGCAGTCAAAGGGACAGAAGTTCGCACGAGCAGTACTTC. Its protein product is CASSQRDRSSHEQYF.

The V gene is TRBV4-1, the J gene TRBJ2-7, with 9 bases fitting TRBD1. J lost 1 base, V lost 1 base, and 8 bases had no gene match. Germline-derived CDR1 and CDR2 are MGHRA and YSYEKL. The CDR3 runs to 17 residues. The CDR3 sequence: CASSQVLGTGTSYEQYF. The CDR3 DNA sequence: TGCGCCAGCAGCCAAGTGTTAGGGACAGGGACGTCCTACGAGCAGTACTTC.

The chain is built from TRBV25-1 and TRBJ2-1; 10 nucleotides line up with TRBD1. Germline trimming cut 2 bases from V and 7 bases from J; bases unmatched to any gene: 2. This CDR3 is 14 amino acids long. CDR1 is MGHDK, CDR2 SYGVNS, per germline. CDR3 DNA sequence: TGTGCCAGCAGTGAAGGACAGGGGGTGAATGAGCAGTTCTTC. Its translation: CASSEGQGVNEQFF.

J is TRBJ2-3 and V is TRBV6-6, with TRBD2 matching 11 bases. Germline lookup yields CDR1 MNHNY and CDR2 SVGAGI (reference sequence). The CDR3 length is 14 residues. With 5 bases clipped from V and 6 bases from J, the junction kept 4 bases outside the gene matches. This CDR3 reads CASSIAGGWDTQYF. The CDR3 region has the DNA TGTGCCAGCAGTATAGCGGGAGGGTGGGATACGCAGTATTTT.

The chain is built from TRBV14 and TRBJ2-2; D ambiguous. V was shortened by 2 bases and J by 6 bases, with 7 bases between the two germline ends. Per germline, CDR1 SGHDN and CDR2 FVKESK. This CDR3 is built from 13 residues. The DNA for the CDR3 is TGTGCCAGCAGCCAACAGAGCGCCGGGGAGCTGTTTTTT. It translates to CASSQQSAGELFF. The whole variable domain, remainder taken from reference TRBV14 and TRBJ2-2, is EAGVTQFPSHSVIEKGQTVTLRCDPISGHDNLYWYRRVMGKEIKFLLHFVKESKQDESGMPNNRFLAERTGGTYSTLKVQPAELEDSGVYFCASSQQSAGELFFGEGSRLTVL.

The chain couples TRBV18 to TRBJ1-1; D is perhaps TRBD1 (6 bases). The V gene's germline CDR1 is KGHSH and CDR2 LQKENI. V lost 6 bases and J 1 base, leaving 12 bases between the germline ends. CDR3 length equals 14 residues. The CDR3 coding sequence is TGTGCCAGCTCGGGGGCTCCGGCGAACACTGAAGCTTTCTTT. Protein product: CASSGAPANTEAFF.

This chain links TRBV7-2 with TRBJ2-7; TRBD2 matches at 9 bases. Germline V lookup: CDR1 SGHTA, CDR2 FQGNSA. Germline trimming cut 1 base from V and 6 bases from J; bases unmatched to any gene: 7. The CDR3 extends over 15 amino acids. In DNA, the CDR3 is TGTGCCAGCAGCTTAGTAGCGGGAGTCCTCTCCGAGCAGTACTTC. Its translation is CASSLVAGVLSEQYF.

A single count supports this clone. The V call is TRBV18, the J call TRBJ2-7, with TRBD1 matching over 7 bases. The CDR3 loop spans 15 amino acids. Per the germline V gene, CDR1 is KGHSH and CDR2 is LQKENI. The junction had 8 bases not matched to a gene; V was cut back by 6 bases and J by 0 bases. This CDR3 reads CASSPGQRSSYEQYF. In DNA, the CDR3 is TGTGCCAGCTCCCCGGGACAGAGGAGCTCCTACGAGCAGTACTTC.

V and J are TRBV7-8 and TRBJ2-2, with 10 nucleotides matching TRBD1. V gave up 5 bases and J gave up 3 bases; unmatched junction bases: 6. Germline V CDR1 and CDR2: SGHVS, FQNEAQ. The CDR3 runs to 16 residues. CDR3 nucleotides: TGTGCCAGCAGCCCGGGGACAGGGGTATACACCGGGGAGCTGTTTTTT. Its translation: CASSPGTGVYTGELFF.

This clone was found a few times. The rearrangement joins TRBV7-2 to TRBJ2-3; 7 positions agree with TRBD2. The V gene end was trimmed by 3 bases and the J gene end by 2 bases; junction bases not matched to a gene: 2. The CDR3 loop spans 14 amino acids. From germline, CDR1 is SGHTA and CDR2 FQGNSA. The CDR3 coding sequence is TGTGCCAGCAGCTTGGGACTACTCACAGATACGCAGTATTTT. It is translated as CASSLGLLTDTQYF.

The rearrangement joins TRBV5-6 to TRBJ2-5, with a tentative D call TRBD2 (5 bases). The germline V gene encodes CDR1 SGHDT and CDR2 YYEEEE. The length of the CDR3 is 14 residues. V lost 0 bases and J 5 bases, leaving 11 bases between the germline ends. The CDR3 nucleotides read TGTGCCAGCAGCTTGGGACTAAGAATTGAGACCCAGTACTTC. This gives the protein CASSLGLRIETQYF. Together with reference TRBV5-6 and TRBJ2-5, the CDR3 gives the full variable domain: DAGVTQSPTHLIKTRGQQVTLRCSPKSGHDTVSWYQQALGQGPQFIFQYYEEEERQRGNFPDRFSGHQFPNYSSELNVNALLLGDSALYLCASSLGLRIETQYFGPGTRLLVL.

The chain has TRBV7-9 and TRBJ2-3, with 8 bases identical to TRBD1. Germline V lookup: CDR1 SEHNR, CDR2 FQNEAQ (reference sequence). Trimming cost V 8 bases and J 5 bases; bases outside gene matches: 15. This CDR3 comprises 16 residues. CDR3 in amino acids: CASSPAPRGLGDTQYF. The CDR3 nucleotides are TGTGCCAGCTCCCCAGCCCCCAGGGGGCTAGGAGATACGCAGTATTTT. Full variable domain (outside the CDR3, taken from reference TRBV7-9 and TRBJ2-3): DTGVSQNPRHKITKRGQNVTFRCDPISEHNRLYWYRQTLGQGPEFLTYFQNEAQLEKSRLLSDRFSAERPKGSFSTLEIQRTEQGDSAMYLCASSPAPRGLGDTQYFGPGTRLTVL.